Listed here are 27 T cell receptor beta chains from one sample, sequenced in a study of T cell changes during pregnancy in multiple sclerosis. Assay: immunoSEQ multiplex PCR; the TCRdb copy retains only in-frame clones and omits some. The data hold 20,000 to 25,000 clones, with 80% to 90% observed a single time. Sequences were derived from CD8+ T cells from peripheral blood mononuclear cells, sampled in the first trimester of pregnancy. Source of these receptors: a female donor with multiple sclerosis, enrolled in a pregnancy study.

The DNA for the CDR3 is TGTGCCAGCAGTTACAGGACAGCCGATAGCACAGATACGCAGTATTTT. It specifies CASSYRTADSTDTQYF. This chain connects TRBV6-6 to TRBJ2-3; the D gene is possibly TRBD1 (6 bases). V was pared by 2 bases and J by 0 bases, with 12 bases between. The CDR3 contains 16 residues. CDR1 and CDR2 from the germline V gene are MNHNY and SVGAGI (reference sequence).

The genes are TRBV13 and TRBJ2-1, with 13 nucleotides matching TRBD2. Germline-derived CDR1 and CDR2 are PRHDT and FYEKMQ (reference sequence). This CDR3 is built from 16 residues. Unmatched junction bases numbered 6, after V lost 1 base and J lost 9 bases. The CDR3 protein is CASSLELAGGPSEQFF. The CDR3 DNA follows: TGTGCCAGCAGCTTAGAACTAGCGGGAGGGCCTAGTGAGCAGTTCTTC.

This sequence joins TRBV7-9 and TRBJ2-1; D perhaps matches TRBD2 (7 bases). V gave up 7 bases and J gave up 7 bases, with 20 bases separating them. The CDR3 extends over 15 amino acids. Germline-derived CDR1 and CDR2 are SEHNR and FQNEAQ (reference sequence). The CDR3 nucleotides read TGTGCCAGCATCCGGGGGGCGGGAGTAGAGAATGAGCAGTTCTTC. The encoded protein is CASIRGAGVENEQFF.

The chain uses TRBV6-5 and TRBJ2-1, with 10 nucleotides matching TRBD1. Trimming at V came to 4 bases and at J to 7 bases, leaving 7 bases not matched to a gene. The CDR3 is made up of 15 amino acids. In germline, CDR1 is MNHEY, CDR2 SVGAGI. The CDR3 loop is CASSSGQGVGNEQFF. For the CDR3, the DNA is TGTGCCAGCAGTTCCGGACAGGGGGTCGGAAATGAGCAGTTCTTC.

The V gene is TRBV28, the J gene TRBJ2-2, with 8 bases that match TRBD1. Germline-derived CDR1 and CDR2 are MDHEN and SYDVKM. The CDR3 contains 16 residues. Trimming took 5 bases from V and 8 from J; bases not matched to a gene: 13. The CDR3 bases are TGTGCCAGCAGTAAAAGGGACAGGCCCCGAGGGGGGGAGCTGTTTTTT. Amino acid sequence: CASSKRDRPRGGELFF.

The chain is built from TRBV6-5 and TRBJ1-5, with a tentative D call TRBD1 (5 bases). This CDR3 spans 14 amino acids. Germline lookup yields CDR1 MNHEY and CDR2 SVGAGI. Trimming shortened V by 6 bases and J by 5 bases, and 14 bases separated the two germline ends. The CDR3 DNA sequence: TGTGCCAGCAGCGTATCCGGGACTCATCAGCCCCAGCATTTT. This encodes CASSVSGTHQPQHF.

J is TRBJ1-2 and V is TRBV25-1, with TRBD1 matching over 8 bases. This CDR3 comprises 13 residues. Trimming removed 8 bases from V and 0 bases from J; junction bases left unmatched: 2. CDR1 is MGHDK, CDR2 SYGVNS, per germline. The CDR3 sequence: CASATGANYGYTF. CDR3 DNA sequence: TGTGCCAGCGCGACAGGGGCTAACTATGGCTACACCTTC.

The CDR3 loop is CASSQGTTNTDTQYF. The CDR3 bases are TGTGCCAGCAGCCAAGGGACTACCAACACAGATACGCAGTATTTT. The genes are TRBV14 and TRBJ2-3; possible D gene TRBD2, 6 bases. Deletions cut 1 base from V and 2 bases from J, with 10 bases between. This CDR3 has 15 amino acids. CDR1 and CDR2 from the germline V gene are SGHDN and FVKESK.

The rearrangement uses TRBV27 and TRBJ2-2; D remains unclear. The germline CDR1 and CDR2 sequences are MNHEY and SMNVEV (reference sequence). V lost 4 bases to trimming and J lost 6 bases, with 6 bases between them. The CDR3 loop spans 12 amino acids. CDR3 protein: CASSYRPGELFF. In nucleotides, the CDR3 is TGTGCCAGCAGTTACAGACCCGGGGAGCTGTTTTTT.

This chain links TRBV10-3 with TRBJ2-1; no clear D. This CDR3 is built from 15 residues. The V end was cut by 0 bases, the J end by 2 bases, with 8 bases between. CDR1 ENHRY and CDR2 SYGVKD come from the germline V gene. The CDR3 region has the DNA TGTGCCATCAGTGAGTCCGAGATTACCTACAATGAGCAGTTCTTC. It specifies CAISESEITYNEQFF.

The rearrangement uses TRBV27 and TRBJ1-3, with a tentative D call TRBD1 (6 bases). V lost 4 bases, J lost 0 bases, and 22 bases lay in between. In germline, CDR1 is MNHEY, CDR2 SMNVEV (reference sequence). This CDR3 region has 19 residues. CDR3 region: CASSSNPGTTYDSGNTIYF. The CDR3, as DNA: TGTGCCAGCAGTTCAAACCCCGGGACAACCTATGACTCTGGAAACACCATATATTTT.

V gene TRBV4-3 combines with J gene TRBJ1-1; D is perhaps TRBD1 (5 bases). Germline V lookup: CDR1 LGHNA, CDR2 YSLEER. This CDR3 region has 14 residues. V lost 3 bases to trimming and J lost 1 base, with 9 bases between them. CDR3 nucleotide sequence: TGCGCCAGCAGCCAGAACACAGGGAACACTGAAGCTTTCTTT. Protein product: CASSQNTGNTEAFF.

The chain combines TRBV4-2 with TRBJ2-7; 8 nucleotides agree with TRBD2. The CDR3 covers 15 residues. V shed 4 bases, J shed 0 bases, and the junction held 5 bases outside the gene matches. The germline V gene encodes CDR1 LGHNA and CDR2 YNFKEQ. CDR3 in amino acids: CASSPRLASSYEQYF. Here the CDR3 DNA reads TGTGCCAGCAGCCCCCGACTAGCGAGCTCCTACGAGCAGTACTTC.

The rearrangement links TRBV4-3 to TRBJ1-1; D gene unclear. The germline V and J ends were trimmed by 4 bases and 1 base, with 7 bases remaining between them. Looked up from germline, CDR1 is LGHNA and CDR2 is YSLEER. The CDR3 totals 13 residues. The CDR3 loop reads CASSLTENTEAFF. The CDR3 DNA follows: TGCGCCAGCAGCCTTACAGAGAACACTGAAGCTTTCTTT.

V usage is TRBV6-6 and J usage is TRBJ1-2; D is perhaps TRBD1 (5 bases). V was pared by 2 bases and J by 3 bases, with 16 bases between. This CDR3 has 16 residues. From germline, CDR1 is MNHNY and CDR2 SVGAGI (reference sequence). This chain's CDR3 is CASSYSGAGSDYGYTF. For the CDR3, the DNA is TGTGCCAGCAGTTACAGCGGGGCAGGGTCGGACTATGGCTACACCTTC.

The chain uses TRBV7-8 and TRBJ2-7, with D unresolved. CDR1 and CDR2 (germline): SGHVS, FQNEAQ. The CDR3 runs 12 residues. Deletions cut 5 bases from V and 2 bases from J, with 7 bases between. CDR3 DNA: TGTGCCAGCAGCCTTACTACCTACGAGCAGTACTTC. Translating gives CASSLTTYEQYF. Supplemented by reference TRBV7-8 and TRBJ2-7, the full variable domain reads GAGVSQSPRYKVAKRGQDVALRCDPISGHVSLFWYQQALGQGPEFLTYFQNEAQLDKSGLPSDRFFAERPEGSVSTLKIQRTQQEDSAVYLCASSLTTYEQYFGPGTRLTVT.

The chain uses TRBV19 and TRBJ2-7; D is possibly TRBD2 (5 bases). CDR1 is LNHDA and CDR2 is SQIVND in the germline V gene (reference sequence). With 0 bases removed from V and 6 bases from J, the gap between germline ends came to 9 bases. CDR3 length: 13 amino acids. CDR3 DNA: TGTGCCAGTAGTATAGATGGACTGTTCGAGCAGTACTTC. It specifies CASSIDGLFEQYF.

The V and J genes are TRBV6-5 and TRBJ2-1; tentatively, D is TRBD2 (6 bases). V dropped 2 bases and J dropped 13 bases, with 12 bases sitting between them. This CDR3 is 12 amino acids long. Germline CDR1 is MNHEY and CDR2 is SVGAGI. The CDR3 region is CASSYIGSEQFF. The DNA for the CDR3 is TGTGCCAGCAGTTACATCGGGAGTGAACAGTTCTTC.

V usage is TRBV11-3 and J usage is TRBJ1-4, with no clear D. The CDR3 totals 13 residues. Germline V CDR1 and CDR2: SGHNT, YENEEA. Trimming removed 5 bases at V and 8 bases at J, with 12 bases between. For the CDR3, the DNA is TGTGCCAGCAGCCCTGAACAGCGGGAAAAACTGTTTTTT. Its translation: CASSPEQREKLFF.

The chain employs TRBV6-6 and TRBJ2-1, with no clear D. V was clipped by 5 bases and J by 4 bases, with 9 bases between them. The CDR3 runs 13 residues. Germline values: CDR1 MNHNY, CDR2 SVGAGI (reference sequence). CDR3 sequence: CASSPLEYNEQFF. The CDR3, as DNA: TGTGCCAGCAGTCCCCTAGAGTACAATGAGCAGTTCTTC.

V and J are TRBV10-2 and TRBJ1-1; 7 bases fit TRBD1. Unmatched junction bases numbered 3, after V lost 3 bases and J lost 8 bases. The length of the CDR3 is 12 residues. Germline CDR1 WSHSY, CDR2 SAAADI. The CDR3 coding sequence is TGCGCCAGCAGTGACGGGACAGTAGAAGCTTTCTTT. Translation gives CASSDGTVEAFF.

CDR3 protein: CASSHPQGGSEKLFF. The DNA for the CDR3 is TGCGCCAGCAGCCACCCACAGGGGGGAAGTGAAAAACTGTTTTTT. The gene calls are TRBV4-3 and TRBJ1-4; TRBD1 agrees at 8 bases. V lost 3 bases and J lost 7; bases outside the gene matches: 7. In germline, CDR1 is LGHNA, CDR2 YSLEER. This CDR3 comprises 15 residues.

This clone occurred a few times. The rearrangement links TRBV5-6 to TRBJ1-1, with 7 bases lining up with TRBD1. This CDR3 comprises 14 residues. CDR1 and CDR2 from the germline V gene are SGHDT and YYEEEE. Trimming cost V 5 bases and J 1 base; bases outside gene matches: 5. For the CDR3, the DNA is TGTGCCAGCAGTCAGGGGACAGCGAACACTGAAGCTTTCTTT. This encodes CASSQGTANTEAFF.

The rearrangement links TRBV11-3 to TRBJ2-7; TRBD2 matches 16 bases. From germline, CDR1 is SGHNT and CDR2 YENEEA. With V trimmed by 3 bases and J by 3 bases, 8 bases remained unmatched. CDR3 length equals 18 residues. The CDR3 here is CASSFTPGLAGGVYEQYF. DNA for the CDR3: TGTGCCAGCAGCTTCACACCGGGACTAGCGGGGGGGGTCTACGAGCAGTACTTC. Full variable domain (remainder filled in from reference TRBV11-3 and TRBJ2-7): EAGVVQSPRYKIIEKKQPVAFWCNPISGHNTLYWYLQNLGQGPELLIRYENEEAVDDSQLPKDRFSAERLKGVDSTLKIQPAELGDSAVYLCASSFTPGLAGGVYEQYFGPGTRLTVT.

The chain employs TRBV6-1 and TRBJ1-2; no firm D call. Germline CDR1 and CDR2: MNHNS and SASEGT. This CDR3 spans 13 amino acids. V was clipped by 3 bases and J by 2 bases, with 7 bases between them. The CDR3 sequence is CASSEGANYGYTF. CDR3 nucleotides: TGTGCCAGCAGTGAGGGCGCGAACTATGGCTACACCTTC.

The chain recombines TRBV6-5 with TRBJ1-2; a weak D match, TRBD1 (5 bases). Germline V lookup: CDR1 MNHEY, CDR2 SVGAGI. V lost 4 bases to trimming and J lost 6 bases, with 12 bases between them. The CDR3 length is 13 residues. CDR3 sequence (DNA): TGTGCCAGCAGTTCCGCCAGGGCGGATGGCTACACCTTC. This encodes CASSSARADGYTF.

The CDR3: CASSQAAGEVSPLHF. The CDR3 bases are TGTGCCAGCAGCCAAGCGGCCGGGGAGGTTTCACCCCTCCACTTT. This sequence joins TRBV4-2 and TRBJ1-6; D remains unclear. The CDR3 runs to 15 residues. V was trimmed by 1 base and J by 9 bases, leaving 13 bases between them. CDR1 LGHNA and CDR2 YNFKEQ come from the germline V gene.